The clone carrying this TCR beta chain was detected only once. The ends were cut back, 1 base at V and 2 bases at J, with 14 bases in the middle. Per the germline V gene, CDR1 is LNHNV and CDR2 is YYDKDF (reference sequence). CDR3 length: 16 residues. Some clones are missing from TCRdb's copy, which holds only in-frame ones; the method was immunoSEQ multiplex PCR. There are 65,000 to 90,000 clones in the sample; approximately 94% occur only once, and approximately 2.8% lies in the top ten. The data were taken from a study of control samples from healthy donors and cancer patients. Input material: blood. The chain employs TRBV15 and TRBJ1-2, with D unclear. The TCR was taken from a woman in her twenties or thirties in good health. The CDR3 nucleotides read TGTGCCACCAGCAGAGGGCAGCTAACGAAAAACTATGGCTACACCTTC. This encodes CATSRGQLTKNYGYTF.